This T cell receptor beta chain emerged from a study of neurological immune-mediated disorders. Trimming cost V 7 bases and J 0 bases, with 18 bases left between them. In germline, CDR1 is DFQATT, CDR2 SNEGSKA (reference sequence). There are 15 residues in the CDR3. This clonotype has at least ten counts. From the 5' RACE reads, TCRdb called clonotypes with MiXCR, one entry per CDR3 protein. The top ten hold around 3.1% of the sample, which has 80,000 to 95,000 distinct CDR3 sequences, around 3.4% seen once. The chain links TRBV20-1 to TRBJ1-2; the D is unclear. The sample was PBMCs. This receptor was taken from a woman aged 45-59 years with multiple sclerosis. The CDR3 DNA reads TGCAGTGTAATCCGGAACCTAGGTGCTAACTATGGCTACACCTTC. Protein product: CSVIRNLGANYGYTF.